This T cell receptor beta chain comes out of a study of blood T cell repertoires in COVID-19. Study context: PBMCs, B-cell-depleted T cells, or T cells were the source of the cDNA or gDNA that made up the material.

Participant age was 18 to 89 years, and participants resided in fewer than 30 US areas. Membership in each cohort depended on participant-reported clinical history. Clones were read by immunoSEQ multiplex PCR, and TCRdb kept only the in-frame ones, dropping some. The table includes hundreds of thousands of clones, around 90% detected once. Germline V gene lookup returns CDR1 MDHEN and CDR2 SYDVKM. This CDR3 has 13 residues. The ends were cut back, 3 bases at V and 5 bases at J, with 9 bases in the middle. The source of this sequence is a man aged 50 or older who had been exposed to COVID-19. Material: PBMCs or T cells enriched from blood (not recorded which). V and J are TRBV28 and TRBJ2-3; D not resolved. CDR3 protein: CASSLIVLDTQYF. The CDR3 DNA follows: TGTGCCAGCAGTTTGATAGTTCTAGATACGCAGTATTTT.